The entry below gives a single T cell receptor beta chain sequence along with its context. What it binds is not known. The data belong to a study of cytomegalovirus exposure and HLA in healthy donors. Regarding the study as a whole: In the analysis, some V segments, TRBV6-2 and TRBV6-3 included, were excluded as indistinguishable. Using the classifier, cytomegalovirus status was reportedly diagnosed with high specificity and sensitivity. Cytomegalovirus-associated TCR beta chains were listed, numbering roughly 150. A later analysis showed HLA-associated TCR beta chains outstripping equally common others in clonal expansion.

V gave up 3 bases and J gave up 1 base; unmatched junction bases: 5. CDR3 length: 15 residues. The germline gives CDR1 SGHAT, CDR2 FQNNGV. Primers for the PCR totalled 60 Vbeta and 13 Jbeta. Profiling relied on immunoSEQ multiplex PCR, and the TCRdb table lists in-frame clones only, not all of them. The sample holds about 52,000 clones, around 70% seen once. This TCR was recovered from a man between 18 and 35 years old in good health and CMV-seronegative. The chain couples TRBV11-2 to TRBJ2-7, with 8 bases lining up with TRBD1. The source material was PBMCs. The CDR3 DNA sequence: TGTGCCAGCAGCTTGGACAGGGTATCTTCCTACGAGCAGTACTTC. Translated, it gives CASSLDRVSSYEQYF.